This T cell receptor beta chain was identified during a study of T cells in Graves' hyperthyroidism and ophthalmopathy. Trimming removed 5 bases from V and 5 bases from J; junction bases left unmatched: 9. The germline V gene has CDR1 SGHVS and CDR2 FQNEAQ. The CDR3 is 15 amino acids. Amplified TCR beta CDR3 regions derived from RNA transcripts. The TCR CDR3 first-round RT-PCR relied on the HTBI primer set. MiXCR, run by TCRdb on the multiplex PCR reads, gives a single entry per CDR3 protein. The data hold 560,000 or so distinct CDR3 sequences, with about 45% observed a single time. The chain combines TRBV7-8 with TRBJ2-5, with TRBD1 matching over 9 bases. The sample comprised peripheral blood or thyroid tissue (not recorded which). This clonotype was obtained from a woman between 18 and 29 years old with Graves' hyperthyroidism. CDR3 residues: CASSLRTGETETQYF. CDR3 nucleotides: TGTGCCAGCAGCCTACGGACAGGGGAAACGGAGACCCAGTACTTC.